Sequencing of this T cell receptor (beta chain) was carried out in a study of PD-L1 blockade in urothelial cancer. At the level of the study: Median T cell yield from blood was fewer than 150,000.

Time point in this sample: pretreatment peripheral blood. Patients yielded 1 to 8 samples each, pretreatment and on-treatment. Only in-frame clones appear in the TCRdb table, and some are missing; sequencing was by immunoSEQ multiplex PCR. The sample contains approximately 90,000 clones, roughly 84% of which appear only once. Trimming cost V 4 bases and J 6 bases; bases outside gene matches: 8. CDR3 length: 14 amino acids. Germline V gene data show CDR1 as MNHNS and CDR2 as SASEGT. The chain is built from TRBV6-1 and TRBJ2-7; 8 bases align to TRBD1. The sample in question was PBMCs, obtained around atezolizumab (anti-PD-L1) treatment. The receptor was isolated from a man aged 55 to 69 with urothelial cancer. CDR3 loop: CASSARTGIIEQYF. The CDR3 DNA sequence: TGTGCCAGCAGTGCAAGGACAGGGATAATCGAGCAGTACTTC.